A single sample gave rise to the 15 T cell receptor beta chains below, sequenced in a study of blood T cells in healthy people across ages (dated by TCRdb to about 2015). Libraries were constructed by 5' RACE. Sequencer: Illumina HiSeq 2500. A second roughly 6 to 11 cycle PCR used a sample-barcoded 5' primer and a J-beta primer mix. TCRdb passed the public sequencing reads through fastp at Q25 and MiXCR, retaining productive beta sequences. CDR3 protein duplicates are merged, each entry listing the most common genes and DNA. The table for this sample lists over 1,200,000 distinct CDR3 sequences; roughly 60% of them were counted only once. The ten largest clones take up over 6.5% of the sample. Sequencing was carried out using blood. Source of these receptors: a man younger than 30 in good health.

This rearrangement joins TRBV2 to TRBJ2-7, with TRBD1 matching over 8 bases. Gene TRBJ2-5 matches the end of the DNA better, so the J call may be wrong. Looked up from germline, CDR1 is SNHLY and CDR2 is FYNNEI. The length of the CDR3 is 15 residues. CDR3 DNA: TGTGCCAGCAGTGTCCCAGGGGGCTTAGGAGAGACCCAGTACTTC. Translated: CASSVPGGLGETQYF.

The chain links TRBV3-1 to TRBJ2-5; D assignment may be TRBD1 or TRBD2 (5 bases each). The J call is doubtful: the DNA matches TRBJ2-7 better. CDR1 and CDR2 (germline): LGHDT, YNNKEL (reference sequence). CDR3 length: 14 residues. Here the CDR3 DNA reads TGTGCCAGCAGCCTTCCGGGACGGCCCCACGAGCAGTACTTC. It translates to CASSLPGRPHEQYF.

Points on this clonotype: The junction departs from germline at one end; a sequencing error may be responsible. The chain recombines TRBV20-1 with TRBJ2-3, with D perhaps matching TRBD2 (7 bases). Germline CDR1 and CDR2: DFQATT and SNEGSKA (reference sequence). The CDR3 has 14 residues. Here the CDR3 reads CGARTAGARDTQYF. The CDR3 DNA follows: TGCGGTGCTAGAACCGCGGGGGCCCGGGATACGCAGTATTTT.

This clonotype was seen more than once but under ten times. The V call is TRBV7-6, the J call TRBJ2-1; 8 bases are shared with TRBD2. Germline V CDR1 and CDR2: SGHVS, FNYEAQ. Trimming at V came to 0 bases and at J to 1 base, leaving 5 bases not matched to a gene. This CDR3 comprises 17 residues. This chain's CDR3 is CASSLAPAGASYNEQFF. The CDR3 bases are TGTGCCAGCAGCTTAGCCCCAGCGGGAGCATCCTACAATGAGCAGTTCTTC. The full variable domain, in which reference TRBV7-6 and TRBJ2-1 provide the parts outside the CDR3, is GAGVSQSPRYKVTKRGQDVALRCDPISGHVSLYWYRQALGQGPEFLTYFNYEAQQDKSGLPNDRFSAERPEGSISTLTIQRTEQRDSAMYRCASSLAPAGASYNEQFFGPGTRLTVL.

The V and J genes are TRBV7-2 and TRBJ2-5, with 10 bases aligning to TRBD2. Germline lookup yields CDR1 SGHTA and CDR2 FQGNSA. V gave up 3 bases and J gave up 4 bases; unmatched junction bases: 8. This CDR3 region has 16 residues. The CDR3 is CASSLTLAGAAETQYF. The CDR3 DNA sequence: TGTGCCAGCAGCTTGACCCTAGCGGGGGCCGCAGAGACCCAGTACTTC. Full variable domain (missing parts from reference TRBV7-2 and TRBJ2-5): GAGVSQSPSNKVTEKGKDVELRCDPISGHTALYWYRQSLGQGLEFLIYFQGNSAPDKSGLPSDRFSAERTGGSVSTLTIQRTQQEDSAVYLCASSLTLAGAAETQYFGPGTRLLVL.

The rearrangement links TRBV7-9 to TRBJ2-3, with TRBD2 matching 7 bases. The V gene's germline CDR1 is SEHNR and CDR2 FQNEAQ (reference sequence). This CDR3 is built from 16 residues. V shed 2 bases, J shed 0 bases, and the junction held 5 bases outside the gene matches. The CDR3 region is CASSLTLAASTDTQYF. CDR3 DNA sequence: TGTGCCAGCAGCTTAACCCTAGCGGCTAGCACAGATACGCAGTATTTT.

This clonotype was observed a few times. CDR3 in amino acids: CASSIDRDEQFF. CDR3 nucleotide sequence: TGTGCCAGCAGCATTGACAGGGATGAGCAGTTCTTC. The chain couples TRBV7-9 to TRBJ2-1; 7 bases are a match to TRBD1. Germline lookup yields CDR1 SEHNR and CDR2 FQNEAQ (reference sequence). CDR3 length equals 12 residues. V was clipped by 5 bases and J by 8 bases; unmatched bases: 3.

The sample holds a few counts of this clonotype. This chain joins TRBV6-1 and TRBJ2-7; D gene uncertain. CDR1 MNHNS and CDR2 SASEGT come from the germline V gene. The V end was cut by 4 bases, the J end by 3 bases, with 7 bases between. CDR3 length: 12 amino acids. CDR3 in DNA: TGTGCCAGCAGTGCCTACCACTACGAGCAGTACTTC. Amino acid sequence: CASSAYHYEQYF.

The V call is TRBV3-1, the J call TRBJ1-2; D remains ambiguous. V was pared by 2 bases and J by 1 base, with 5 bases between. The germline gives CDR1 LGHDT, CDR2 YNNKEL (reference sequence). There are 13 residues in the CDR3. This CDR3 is CASSQPDNYGYTF. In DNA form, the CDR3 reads TGTGCCAGCAGCCAACCCGATAACTATGGCTACACCTTC.

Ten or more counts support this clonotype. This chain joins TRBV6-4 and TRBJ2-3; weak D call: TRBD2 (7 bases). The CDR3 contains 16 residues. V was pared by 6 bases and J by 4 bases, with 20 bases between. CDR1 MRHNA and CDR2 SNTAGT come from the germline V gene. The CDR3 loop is CASSEEGGGRPDTQYF. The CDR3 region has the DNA TGTGCCAGCAGCGAAGAAGGGGGAGGGAGACCAGATACGCAGTATTTT.

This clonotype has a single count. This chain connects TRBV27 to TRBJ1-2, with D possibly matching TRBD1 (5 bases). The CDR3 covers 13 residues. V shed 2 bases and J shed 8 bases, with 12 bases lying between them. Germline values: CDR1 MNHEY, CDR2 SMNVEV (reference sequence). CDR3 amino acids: CASSLPGGRGYTF. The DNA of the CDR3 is TGTGCCAGCAGTTTACCGGGGGGACGGGGCTACACCTTC.

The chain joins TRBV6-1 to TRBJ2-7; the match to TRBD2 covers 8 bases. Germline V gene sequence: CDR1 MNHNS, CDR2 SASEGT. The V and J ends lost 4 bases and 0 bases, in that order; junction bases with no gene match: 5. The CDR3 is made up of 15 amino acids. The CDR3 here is CASSGSGGFSYEQYF. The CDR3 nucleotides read TGTGCCAGCAGTGGCAGCGGGGGTTTCTCCTACGAGCAGTACTTC.

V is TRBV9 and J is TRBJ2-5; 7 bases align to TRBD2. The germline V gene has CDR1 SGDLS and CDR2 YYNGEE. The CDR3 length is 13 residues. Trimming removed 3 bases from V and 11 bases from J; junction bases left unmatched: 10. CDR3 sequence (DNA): TGTGCCAGCAGCGAGCGACTAGCCGGTGAGCAGTACTTC. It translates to CASSERLAGEQYF. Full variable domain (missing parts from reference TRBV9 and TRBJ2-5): DSGVTQTPKHLITATGQRVTLRCSPRSGDLSVYWYQQSLDQGLQFLIQYYNGEERAKGNILERFSAQQFPDLHSELNLSSLELGDSALYFCASSERLAGEQYFGPGTRLLVL.

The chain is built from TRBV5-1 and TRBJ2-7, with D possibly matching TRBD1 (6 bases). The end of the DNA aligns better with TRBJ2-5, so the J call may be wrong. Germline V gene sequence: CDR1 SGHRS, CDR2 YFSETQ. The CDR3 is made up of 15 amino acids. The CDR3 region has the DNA TGCGCCAGCAGCTTTACCGACAGGTTGTCAGAGACCCAGTACTTC. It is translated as CASSFTDRLSETQYF.

The CDR3 loop reads CASSRDRGLGETQYF. CDR3 sequence (DNA): TGCGCCAGCAGCCGCGACAGGGGGCTGGGGGAGACCCAGTACTTC. The chain links TRBV4-1 to TRBJ2-5; 10 nucleotides match TRBD1. This CDR3 contains 15 residues. Germline loops: CDR1 MGHRA, CDR2 YSYEKL. V shed 4 bases and J 5 bases; nucleotides not matched to a gene: 7.